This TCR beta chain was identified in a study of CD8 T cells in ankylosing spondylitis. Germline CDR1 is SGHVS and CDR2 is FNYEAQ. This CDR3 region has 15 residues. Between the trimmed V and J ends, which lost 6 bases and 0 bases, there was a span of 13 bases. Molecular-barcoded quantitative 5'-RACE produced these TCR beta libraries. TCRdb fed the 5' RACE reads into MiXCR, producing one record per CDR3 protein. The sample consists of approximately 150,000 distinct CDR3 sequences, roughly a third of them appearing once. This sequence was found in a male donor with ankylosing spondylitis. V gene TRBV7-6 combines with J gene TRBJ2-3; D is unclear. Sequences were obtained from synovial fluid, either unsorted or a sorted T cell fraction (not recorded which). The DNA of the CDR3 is TGTGCCAGCAGTCCCTGGTCAGTGAGCACAGATACGCAGTATTTT. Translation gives CASSPWSVSTDTQYF. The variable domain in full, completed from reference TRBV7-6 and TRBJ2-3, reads GAGVSQSPRYKVTKRGQDVALRCDPISGHVSLYWYRQALGQGPEFLTYFNYEAQQDKSGLPNDRFSAERPEGSISTLTIQRTEQRDSAMYRCASSPWSVSTDTQYFGPGTRLTVL.